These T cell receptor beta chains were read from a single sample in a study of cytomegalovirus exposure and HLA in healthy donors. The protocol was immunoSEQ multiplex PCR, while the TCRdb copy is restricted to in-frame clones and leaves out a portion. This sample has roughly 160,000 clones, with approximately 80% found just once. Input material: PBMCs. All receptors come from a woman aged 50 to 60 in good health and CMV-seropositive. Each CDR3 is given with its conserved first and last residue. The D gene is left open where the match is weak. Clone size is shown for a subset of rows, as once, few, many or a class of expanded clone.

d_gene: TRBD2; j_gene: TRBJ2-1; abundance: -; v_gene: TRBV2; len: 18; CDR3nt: TGTGCCAGCAGTGATGGGTCTACCGGGCGGGGGGGGAACAATGAGCAGTTCTTC; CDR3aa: CASSDGSTGRGGNNEQFF
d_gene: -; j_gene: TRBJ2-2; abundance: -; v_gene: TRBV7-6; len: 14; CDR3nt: TGTGCCAGCAGCTTAGGCCTAATGACCGGGGAGCTGTTTTTT; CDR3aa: CASSLGLMTGELFF
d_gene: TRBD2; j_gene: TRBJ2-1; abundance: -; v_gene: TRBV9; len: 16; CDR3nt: TGTATCCAGGTAGGGCTAGCGGGGGGGAACTACAATGAGCAGTTCTTC; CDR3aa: CIQVGLAGGNYNEQFF
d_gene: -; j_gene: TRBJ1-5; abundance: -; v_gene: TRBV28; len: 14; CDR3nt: TGTGCCAGCAGTTTCCTGGGGCAGAATCAGCCCCAGCATTTT; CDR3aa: CASSFLGQNQPQHF
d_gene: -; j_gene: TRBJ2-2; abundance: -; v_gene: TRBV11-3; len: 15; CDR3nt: TGTGCCAGCAGCTTAGACCCCTGGGTGACCGGGGAGCTGCTTTTT; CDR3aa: CASSLDPWVTGELLF
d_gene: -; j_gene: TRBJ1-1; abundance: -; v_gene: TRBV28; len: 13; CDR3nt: TGTGCCAGCAGCCCTGTTATAGACACTGAAGCTTTCTTT; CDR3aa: CASSPVIDTEAFF
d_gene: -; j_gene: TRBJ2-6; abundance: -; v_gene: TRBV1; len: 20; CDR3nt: TGCACCAGCAGCCAAGAACGTAGCTCAGGGACATCCTCTGGGGCCAACGGCCTGACTTTC; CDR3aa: CTSSQERSSGTSSGANGLTF
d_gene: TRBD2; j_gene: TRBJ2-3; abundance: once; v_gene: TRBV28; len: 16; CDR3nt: TGTGCCAGCAGGCCCAGACTAGCGGGAAGCACAGATACGCAGTATTTT; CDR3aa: CASRPRLAGSTDTQYF
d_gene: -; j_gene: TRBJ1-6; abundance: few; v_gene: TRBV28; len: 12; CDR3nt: TGTGCCAGCAGTTTTGCGTATTCACCCCTCCACTTT; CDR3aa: CASSFAYSPLHF
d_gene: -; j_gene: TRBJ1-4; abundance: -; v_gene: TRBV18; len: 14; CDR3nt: TGTGCCAGCTCACCTGGGCAGATAAATGAAAAACTGTTTTTT; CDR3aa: CASSPGQINEKLFF
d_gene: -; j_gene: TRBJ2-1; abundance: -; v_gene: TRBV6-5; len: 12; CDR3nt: TGTGCCAGCAGTCCTCGGTCCCATGAGCAGTTCTTC; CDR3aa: CASSPRSHEQFF
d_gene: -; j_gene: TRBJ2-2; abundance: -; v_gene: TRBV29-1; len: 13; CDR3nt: TGCAGCGTTGGGGTCAGGGGTATCGGGGAGCTGTTTTTT; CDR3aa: CSVGVRGIGELFF
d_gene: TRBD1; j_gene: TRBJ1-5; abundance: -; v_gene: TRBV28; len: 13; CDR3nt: TGTGCCAGCAGTCGGACAGGGGTCCGGTCGGGGCATTTT; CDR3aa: CASSRTGVRSGHF
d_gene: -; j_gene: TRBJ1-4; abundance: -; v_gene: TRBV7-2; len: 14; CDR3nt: TGTGCCAGCAGCTTGGGAGGGGCGCAAGAAAAACTGTTTTTT; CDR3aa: CASSLGGAQEKLFF
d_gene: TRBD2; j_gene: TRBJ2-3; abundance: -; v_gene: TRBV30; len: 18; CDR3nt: TGTGCCTGGGCATCCGGGACTAGCGCCTCCCGACGCACAGATACGCAGTATTTT; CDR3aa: CAWASGTSASRRTDTQYF
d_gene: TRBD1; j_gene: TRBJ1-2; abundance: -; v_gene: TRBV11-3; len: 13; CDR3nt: TGTGCCAGCAGCCGCGACAGGGACTATGGCTACACCTTC; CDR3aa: CASSRDRDYGYTF
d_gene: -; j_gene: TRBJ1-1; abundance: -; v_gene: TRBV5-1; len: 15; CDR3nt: TGCGCCAGCAGCCGTGGAGGGGCTGGGGACACTGAAGCTTTCTTT; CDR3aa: CASSRGGAGDTEAFF
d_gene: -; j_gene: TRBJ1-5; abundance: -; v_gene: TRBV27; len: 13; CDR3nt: TGTGCCAGCAGTCAGGGGCGGGATCAGCCCCAGCATTTT; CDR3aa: CASSQGRDQPQHF
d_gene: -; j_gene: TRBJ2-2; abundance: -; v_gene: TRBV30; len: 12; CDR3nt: TGTGCCTGGAATAGGGGCACCGGGGAGCTGTTTTTT; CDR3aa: CAWNRGTGELFF
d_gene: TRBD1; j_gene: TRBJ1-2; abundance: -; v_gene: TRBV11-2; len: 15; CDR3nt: TGTGCCAGCAGCTTAAGTGGGACAGAAGTCTATGGCTACACCTTC; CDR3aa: CASSLSGTEVYGYTF
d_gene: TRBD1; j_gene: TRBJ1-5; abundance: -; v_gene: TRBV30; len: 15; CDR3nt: TGTGCCTGGAGTGGCGGGCAGGGGGCAAGGCAGCCCCAGCATTTT; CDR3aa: CAWSGGQGARQPQHF
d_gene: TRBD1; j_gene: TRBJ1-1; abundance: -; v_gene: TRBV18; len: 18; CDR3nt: TGTGCCAGCTCACCAGGGGGACAGGGGCAAATCCATCGAGCTGAAGCTTTCTTT; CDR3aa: CASSPGGQGQIHRAEAFF
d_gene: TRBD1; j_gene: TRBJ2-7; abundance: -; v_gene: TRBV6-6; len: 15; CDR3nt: TGTGCCAGCAGTCCCCCTGGACAGGGAAGGTACGAGCAGTACTTC; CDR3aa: CASSPPGQGRYEQYF
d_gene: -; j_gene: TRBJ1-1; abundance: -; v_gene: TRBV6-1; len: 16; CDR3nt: TGTGCCAGCAGTGAGGGCCTCCGAAGGGGAAACACTGAAGCTTTCTTT; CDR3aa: CASSEGLRRGNTEAFF
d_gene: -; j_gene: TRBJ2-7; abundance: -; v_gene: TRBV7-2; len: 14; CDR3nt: TGTGCCAGCAGCTTAAGCCAGGGTTCCTACGAGCAGTACTTC; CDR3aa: CASSLSQGSYEQYF
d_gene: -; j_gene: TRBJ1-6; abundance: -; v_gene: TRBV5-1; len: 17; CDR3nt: TGCGCCAGCAGCTTGGGACTCCTGAGCTCCTATAATTCACCCCTCCACTTT; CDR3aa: CASSLGLLSSYNSPLHF
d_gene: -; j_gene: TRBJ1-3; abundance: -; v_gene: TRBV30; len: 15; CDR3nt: TGTGCCTGGAGTCACTTAACAGGCTCTGGAAACACCATATATTTT; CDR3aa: CAWSHLTGSGNTIYF
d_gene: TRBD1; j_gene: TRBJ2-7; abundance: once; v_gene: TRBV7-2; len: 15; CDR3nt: TGTGCCAGCAGCTTCGGGACAGGGCGATCCTACGAGCAGTACTTC; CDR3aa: CASSFGTGRSYEQYF
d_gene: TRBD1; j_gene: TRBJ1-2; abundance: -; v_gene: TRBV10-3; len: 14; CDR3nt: TGTGCCATCAGTTGGACAGGGCTTAACTATGGCTACACCTTC; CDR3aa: CAISWTGLNYGYTF
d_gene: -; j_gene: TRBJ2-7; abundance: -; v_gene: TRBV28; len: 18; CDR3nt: TGTGCCAGCAGTGCTCCCGGCAGTCGGGGGACTCGGAGCTACGAGCAGTACTTC; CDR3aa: CASSAPGSRGTRSYEQYF
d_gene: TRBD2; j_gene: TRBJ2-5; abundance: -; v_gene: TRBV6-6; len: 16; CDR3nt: TGTGCCAGCAGTCCTGGGACTAGCGGGGGTCCAGAAACCCAGTACTTC; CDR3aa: CASSPGTSGGPETQYF
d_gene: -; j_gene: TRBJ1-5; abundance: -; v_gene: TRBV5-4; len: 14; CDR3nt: TGTGCCAGCAGCATACTATACAGCAATCAGCCCCAGCATTTT; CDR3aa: CASSILYSNQPQHF
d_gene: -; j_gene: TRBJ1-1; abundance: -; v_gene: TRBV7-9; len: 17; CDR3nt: TGTGCCAGCAGCTTAGTGAGACAGAGCGGGGTGAACACTGAAGCTTTCTTT; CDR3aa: CASSLVRQSGVNTEAFF
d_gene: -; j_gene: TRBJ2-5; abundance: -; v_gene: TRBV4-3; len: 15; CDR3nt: TGCGCCAGCAGCCAAGTAGACGGATCCGGGGAGACCCAGTACTTC; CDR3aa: CASSQVDGSGETQYF
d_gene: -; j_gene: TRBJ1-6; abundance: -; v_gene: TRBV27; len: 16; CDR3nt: TGTGCCAGCAGTTTTAGCGGGGGGCGAGGTAATTCACCCCTCCACTTT; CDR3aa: CASSFSGGRGNSPLHF
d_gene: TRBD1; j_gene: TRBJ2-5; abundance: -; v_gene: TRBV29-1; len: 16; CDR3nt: TGCAGCGCGTCCTCCTCAACAGGGGCCTTCGGGGAGACCCAGTACTTC; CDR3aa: CSASSSTGAFGETQYF